The clone carrying this T cell receptor beta chain has a count of ten or more. Its antigen is unidentified. This entry belongs to a study of Graves' ophthalmopathy and Graves' hyperthyroidism. The study enrolled ophthalmopathy donors with moderate-to-severe activity, CAS ≥3, NOSPECS ≥4 and duration under 3 months. Other autoimmune diseases, uncontrolled infections, pregnancy or lactation led to the exclusion of patients. V lost 6 bases to trimming and J lost 5 bases, with 16 bases between them. This CDR3 is 14 amino acids long. Overall study findings and caveats: Most thyroid-expanded clonotypes exceeding 0.001 frequency were also found in blood.

RNA served as the template for amplifying TCR beta CDR3 regions. RT-PCR in the first round used HTBI primers; a second-round multiplex PCR followed. MiXCR was run by TCRdb on the multiplex PCR reads, yielding one entry per CDR3 protein. The table records approximately 700,000 distinct CDR3 sequences, over 40% of them present only once. The chain joins TRBV12-3 or TRBV12-4 to TRBJ2-5, with D perhaps matching TRBD1 (6 bases). The sequence came from an adult man with Graves' ophthalmopathy. Source material: peripheral blood. In DNA form, the CDR3 reads TGTGCCAGCAGCGCGCCCCACCAGGGGGAGACCCAGTACTTC. Translation gives CASSAPHQGETQYF.